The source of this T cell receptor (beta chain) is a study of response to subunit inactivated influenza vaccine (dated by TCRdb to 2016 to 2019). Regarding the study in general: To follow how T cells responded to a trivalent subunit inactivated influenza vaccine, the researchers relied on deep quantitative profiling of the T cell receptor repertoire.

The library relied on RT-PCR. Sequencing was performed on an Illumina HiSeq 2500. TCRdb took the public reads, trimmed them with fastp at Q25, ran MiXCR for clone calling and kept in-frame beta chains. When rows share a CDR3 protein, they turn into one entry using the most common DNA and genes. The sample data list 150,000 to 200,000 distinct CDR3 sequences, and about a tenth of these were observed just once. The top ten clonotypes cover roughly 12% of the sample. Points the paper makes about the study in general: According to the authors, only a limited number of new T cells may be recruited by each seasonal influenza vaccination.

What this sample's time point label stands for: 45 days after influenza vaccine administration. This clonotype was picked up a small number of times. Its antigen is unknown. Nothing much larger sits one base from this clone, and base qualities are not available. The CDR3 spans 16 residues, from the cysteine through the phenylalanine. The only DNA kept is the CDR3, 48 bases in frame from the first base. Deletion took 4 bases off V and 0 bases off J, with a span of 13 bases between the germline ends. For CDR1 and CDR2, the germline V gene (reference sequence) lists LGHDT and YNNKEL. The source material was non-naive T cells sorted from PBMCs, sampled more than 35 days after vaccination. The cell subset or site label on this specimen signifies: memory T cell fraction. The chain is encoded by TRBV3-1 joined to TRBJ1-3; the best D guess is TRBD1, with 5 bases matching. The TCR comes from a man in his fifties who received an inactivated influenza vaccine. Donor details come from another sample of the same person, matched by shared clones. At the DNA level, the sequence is TGTGCCAGCAGCCCAGCAGACAGAAGCTCTGGAAACACCATATATTTT. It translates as CASSPADRSSGNTIYF.